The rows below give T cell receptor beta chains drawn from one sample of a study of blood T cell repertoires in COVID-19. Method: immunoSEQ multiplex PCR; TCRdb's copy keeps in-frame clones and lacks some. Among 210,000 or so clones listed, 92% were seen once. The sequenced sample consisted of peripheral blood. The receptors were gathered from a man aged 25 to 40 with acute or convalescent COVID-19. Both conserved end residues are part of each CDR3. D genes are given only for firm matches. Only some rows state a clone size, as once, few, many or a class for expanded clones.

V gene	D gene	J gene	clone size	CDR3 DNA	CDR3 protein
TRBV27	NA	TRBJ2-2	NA	TGTGCCAGCAGTGAGGGATACACCGGGGAGCTGTTTTTT	CASSEGYTGELFF
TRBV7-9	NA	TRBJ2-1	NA	TGTGCCAGCAGCCGTTTCATTGGCGGGCTACGCTTCAATGAGCAGTTCTTC	CASSRFIGGLRFNEQFF
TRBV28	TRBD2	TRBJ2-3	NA	TGTGCCAGCAGAAGCCTAGCGGGAGTGAGAACAGATACGCAGTATTTT	CASRSLAGVRTDTQYF
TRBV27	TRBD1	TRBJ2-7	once	TGTGCCAGCAGTCCGGACTCAGGGGGATACGAGCAGTACTTC	CASSPDSGGYEQYF
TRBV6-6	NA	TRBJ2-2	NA	TGTGCCAGCATCCAGCAGGGGGGAAACACCGGGGAGCTGTTTTTT	CASIQQGGNTGELFF
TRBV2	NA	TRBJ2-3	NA	TGTGCCAGCAGGAAAGAGGGAAGACCCATGGGGATGAATACGCAGTATTTT	CASRKEGRPMGMNTQYF
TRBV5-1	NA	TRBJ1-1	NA	TGCGCCAGCAGCTCTCCCGGGACCCACGGACTAGCGTTCTTT	CASSSPGTHGLAFF
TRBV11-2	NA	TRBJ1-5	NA	TGTGCCAGCAGCTACAACAGGGACCAGCCCCAGCATTTT	CASSYNRDQPQHF
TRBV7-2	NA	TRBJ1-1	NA	TGTGCCAGCAGCCTGTTAGGGGTTGGCACTGAAGCTTTCTTT	CASSLLGVGTEAFF
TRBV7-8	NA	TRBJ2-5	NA	TGTGCCAGCACCCCCCGACAGATTAATCAAGAGACCCAGTACTTC	CASTPRQINQETQYF
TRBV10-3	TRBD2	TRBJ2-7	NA	TGTGCCATCAGGGACCTTTTGGCGGGAGAGGGTAGCGAGCAGTACTTC	CAIRDLLAGEGSEQYF
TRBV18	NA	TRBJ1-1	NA	TGTGCCAGCTCACTGACTTCCTTTAGGGGCACTGAAGCTTTCTTT	CASSLTSFRGTEAFF
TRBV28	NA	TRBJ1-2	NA	TGTGCCAGCAGTACTCATCATGGCCAGGGTGTCTATGGCTACACCTTC	CASSTHHGQGVYGYTF
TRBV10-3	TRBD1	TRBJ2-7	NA	TGTGCCATCAGCTCCGGACAGGGGGTTGGCGAGCAGTACTTC	CAISSGQGVGEQYF
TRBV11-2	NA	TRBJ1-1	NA	TGTGCCAGCAGCTTAGGGGGGGTGAACACTGAAGCTTTCTTT	CASSLGGVNTEAFF
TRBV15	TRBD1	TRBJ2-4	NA	TGTGCCACCAGCGTTGACAGGGCTGTGAGCATTCAGTACTTC	CATSVDRAVSIQYF
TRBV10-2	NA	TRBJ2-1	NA	TGCGCCAGCAGAGGAGGGACTGCCGTAGGTGGGAGTATTGAGTTCTTC	CASRGGTAVGGSIEFF
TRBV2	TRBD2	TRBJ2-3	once	TGTGCCAGCATTCCAAGGACTAGCGGGGGGGCTACAGATACGCAGTATTTT	CASIPRTSGGATDTQYF
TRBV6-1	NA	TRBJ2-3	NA	TGTGCCAGCAGTGAAAGGAGGGGCCGCACAGATACGCAGTATTTT	CASSERRGRTDTQYF
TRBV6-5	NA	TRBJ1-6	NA	TGTGCCAGCAGTTCTCCGGGTGGGGCAGATTTCAGATTT	CASSSPGGADFRF
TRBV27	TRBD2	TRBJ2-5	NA	TGTGCCAGCAGCCTGGGACTAGACCAAGAGACCCAGTACTTC	CASSLGLDQETQYF
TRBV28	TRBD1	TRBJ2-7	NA	TGTGCCAGCAGTTCGGGACAGTCCTACGAGCAGTACTTC	CASSSGQSYEQYF
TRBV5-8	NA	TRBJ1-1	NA	TGTGCCAGCAGCTCCTGGATTAACAGCGGAACGAACACTGAAGCTTTCTTT	CASSSWINSGTNTEAFF
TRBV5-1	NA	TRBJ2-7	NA	TGCGCCAGCAGCTTTGGAGGGGGAGGGAGAGGCGAGCAGTACTTC	CASSFGGGGRGEQYF
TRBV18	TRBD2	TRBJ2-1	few	TGTGCCAGCTCACCACAGACTAGCGGGGGGAACAATGAGCAGTTCTTC	CASSPQTSGGNNEQFF
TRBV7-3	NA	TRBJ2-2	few	TGTGCCAGCAGCTCTGACACCGGGGAGCTGTTTTTT	CASSSDTGELFF
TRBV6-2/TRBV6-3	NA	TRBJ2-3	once	TGTGCCAGCAGTTATTTCGCAGGGACTCTCGATTCCACAGATACGCAGTATTTT	CASSYFAGTLDSTDTQYF
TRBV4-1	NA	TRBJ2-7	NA	TGCGCCAGCAGCCAAGATAGGAGTGAGGCCTACGAGCAGTACTTC	CASSQDRSEAYEQYF
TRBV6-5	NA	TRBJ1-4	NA	TGTGCCAGCCGGGACACCGCAACTAATGAAAAACTGTTTTTT	CASRDTATNEKLFF
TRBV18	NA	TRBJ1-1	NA	TGTGCCAGCTCACCGGCAGGCCAGAACACTGAAGCTTTCTTT	CASSPAGQNTEAFF
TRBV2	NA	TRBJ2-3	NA	TGTGCCAGCAGGGCAACCTTCACAGATACGCAGTATTTT	CASRATFTDTQYF
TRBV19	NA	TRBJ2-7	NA	TGTGCCAGTAGTATAGCAGCAGGTACCTCCTACGAGCAGTACTTC	CASSIAAGTSYEQYF
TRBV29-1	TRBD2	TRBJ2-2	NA	TGCAGCGTTGGAGGGGGGCTCCCCAGCGGGGGAAACACCGGGGAGCTGTTTTTT	CSVGGGLPSGGNTGELFF
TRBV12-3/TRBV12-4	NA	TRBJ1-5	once	TGTGCCAGCAGTTTTGGGTTAGCTCAGCCCCAGCATTTT	CASSFGLAQPQHF
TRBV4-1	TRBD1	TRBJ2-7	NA	TGCGCCAGCAGCCAGGGGACAGGGGACTACGAGCAGTACTTC	CASSQGTGDYEQYF
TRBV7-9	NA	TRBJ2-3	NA	TGTGCCAGCAGCCCAGCGGGCACAGATACGCAGTATTTT	CASSPAGTDTQYF